This T cell receptor beta chain was retrieved from a study of OX40 agonist ivuxolimab in advanced cancers. Study-level information: Patients received ivuxolimab, an agonistic anti-OX40 (CD134) antibody.

People who had autoimmune disease history or systemic immunosuppression were excluded. Blood was sampled at baseline, cycle 4 day 1, and cycle 7 day 1. Study-level points and caveats: CD4+ and CD8+ T cells in blood underwent clonal expansion by week 6 at 0.1 to 3.0 mg/kg.

About this clone itself: As yet, its antigen is unknown.

Trimming pared 3 bases from V and 5 bases from J, leaving 17 bases between. The germline V gene encodes CDR1 SGHTA and CDR2 FQGNSA. This CDR3 spans 16 amino acids. The table came from immunoSEQ multiplex PCR; TCRdb's copy has only in-frame clones and leaves some out. The data show over 15,000 clones, about 81% seen once. The clonotype comes from an adult with an advanced solid tumor such as melanoma, head and neck, liver or kidney cancer. This chain links TRBV7-2 with TRBJ1-5, with TRBD1 as a possible D gene (5 bases). The sample in question was CD4+ or CD8+ T cells sorted from blood, obtained in a trial of the OX40 agonist ivuxolimab. The CDR3 loop is CASSLASQGPYQPQHF. The CDR3 coding sequence is TGTGCCAGCAGCTTGGCCTCGCAGGGACCGTATCAGCCCCAGCATTTT.